Below, 22 T cell receptor beta chains from the same sample are listed, as sequenced in a study of blood T cells in healthy people across ages. The second PCR ran roughly 6 to 11 cycles with a sample-barcoded 5' primer and J-beta primers. TCRdb recomputed calls from the 5' RACE reads with MiXCR, one row per CDR3 protein. This table has hundreds of thousands of distinct CDR3 sequences, roughly 32% appearing once. The sample was blood. The origin of the receptors is a woman at least 80 years old in good health.

This clonotype was seen repeatedly, ten times or more. The J gene is TRBJ2-2, the V gene TRBV7-2; D not certain. The CDR3 runs 13 residues. Germline loops: CDR1 SGHTA, CDR2 FQGNSA. The V and J ends lost 2 bases and 4 bases respectively, with 5 bases between them. In DNA form, the CDR3 reads TGTGCCAGCAGCTTACATTCCACCGGGGAGCTGTTTTTT. Amino acids: CASSLHSTGELFF. The full variable domain, its missing parts supplied by reference TRBV7-2 and TRBJ2-2, is GAGVSQSPSNKVTEKGKDVELRCDPISGHTALYWYRQSLGQGLEFLIYFQGNSAPDKSGLPSDRFSAERTGGSVSTLTIQRTQQEDSAVYLCASSLHSTGELFFGEGSRLTVL.

The count of this clonotype is one. The J gene is TRBJ2-7, the V gene TRBV13; TRBD1 might be the D (5 bases). The CDR3 runs 15 residues. V lost 0 bases and J lost 2, with 11 bases in between. Germline V gives CDR1 PRHDT, CDR2 FYEKMQ (reference sequence). In nucleotides, the CDR3 is TGTGCCAGCAGCTTAGGGGTGGGGCCAACCTACGAGCAGTACTTC. It specifies CASSLGVGPTYEQYF. The entire variable domain, with the rest obtained from reference TRBV13 and TRBJ2-7, is as follows: AAGVIQSPRHLIKEKRETATLKCYPIPRHDTVYWYQQGPGQDPQFLISFYEKMQSDKGSIPDRFSAQQFSDYHSELNMSSLELGDSALYFCASSLGVGPTYEQYFGPGTRLTVT.

V and J are TRBV6-4 and TRBJ1-1; D gene uncertain. Trimming stripped 6 bases from V and 2 bases from J, with 16 bases between. The length of the CDR3 is 15 residues. Germline loops: CDR1 MRHNA, CDR2 SNTAGT. The DNA of the CDR3 is TGTGCCAGCAGCCCCGAGGCCGGGCGAAACACTGAAGCTTTCTTT. Residues: CASSPEAGRNTEAFF.

The CDR3 DNA sequence: TGTGCCAGACCTAGAGACGAGCAGTACTTC. Protein sequence: CARPRDEQYF. V and J are TRBV9 and TRBJ2-7; D is uncertain. The CDR3 length is 10 residues. Between the trimmed V and J ends, which lost 8 bases and 5 bases, there was a span of 8 bases. Germline V gene data show CDR1 as SGDLS and CDR2 as YYNGEE.

This clonotype was seen at least ten times. The rearrangement joins TRBV7-3 to TRBJ2-1; 9 bases match TRBD2. The CDR3 length is 16 residues. CDR1 and CDR2 (germline): SGHTA, FQGTGA. Trimming cost V 5 bases and J 4 bases; bases outside gene matches: 9. The CDR3 DNA follows: TGTGCCAGCAGCCCTAGCGGGGCTCTATTATACAATGAGCAGTTCTTC. Encoded protein: CASSPSGALLYNEQFF.

As to this clonotype: Since a much larger clone is just one base distant, this may be a read error. This rearrangement joins TRBV19 to TRBJ2-5, with 8 bases fitting TRBD2. Germline CDR1 is LNHDA and CDR2 is SQIVND (reference sequence). CDR3 length: 15 residues. V gave up 7 bases and J gave up 11 bases; unmatched junction bases: 18. CDR3 amino acids: CASTKIPGLEIEQYF. In DNA, the CDR3 is TGTGCCAGTACCAAAATACCGGGACTAGAAATTGAGCAGTACTTC.

V and J are TRBV29-1 and TRBJ2-1; a weak D match, TRBD1 (5 bases). Trimming pared 5 bases from V and 13 bases from J, leaving 27 bases between. Germline V gene sequence: CDR1 SQVTM, CDR2 ANQGSEA. The CDR3 is made up of 15 amino acids. CDR3 bases: TGCAGCGTTCGCGGCAGGGCGTCGATACAAGAGACTCAGTTCTTC. Translating it yields CSVRGRASIQETQFF.

On this clonotype: Just one base apart from a much larger clone, this may be a read error. The rearrangement links TRBV11-2 to TRBJ2-1; 9 bases line up with TRBD2. V was clipped by 1 base and J by 4 bases; unmatched bases: 2. The germline gives CDR1 SGHAT, CDR2 FQNNGV. The CDR3 runs to 15 residues. The CDR3 here is CASSLGTSDYNEQFF. DNA of the CDR3: TGTGCCAGCAGCTTAGGGACTAGCGATTACAATGAGCAGTTCTTC. Full variable domain (rest looked up from reference TRBV11-2 and TRBJ2-1): EAGVAQSPRYKIIEKRQSVAFWCNPISGHATLYWYQQILGQGPKLLIQFQNNGVVDDSQLPKDRFSAERLKGVDSTLKIQPAKLEDSAVYLCASSLGTSDYNEQFFGPGTRLTVL.

This clonotype was seen more than once but under ten times. A much bigger clone sits one base away, suggesting this may be a read error. The chain carries TRBV7-2 and TRBJ2-4, with 8 bases lining up with TRBD2. Near its end, the DNA agrees better with TRBJ2-7, so the J call may be wrong. Germline V CDR1 and CDR2: SGHTA, FQGNSA. The CDR3 spans 15 residues. The CDR3: CASSLASGSGYEQYF. Written as DNA, the CDR3 is TGTGCCAGCAGCCTTGCTAGCGGGTCCGGCTACGAGCAGTACTTC.

The chain has TRBV5-1 and TRBJ2-3, with TRBD1 identical over 9 bases. The CDR3 is made up of 14 amino acids. Germline assignment: CDR1 SGHRS and CDR2 YFSETQ. The V and J ends lost 7 bases and 6 bases, in that order; junction bases with no gene match: 9. CDR3 amino acids: CASLPGQGADTQYF. The CDR3 nucleotides read TGCGCCAGCTTACCGGGACAGGGAGCGGATACGCAGTATTTT.

This clonotype was counted ten times or more. As DNA, the CDR3 is TGTGCCAGCAGTTTTTTGAGAGAGAATGAGCAGTTCTTC. Translated, it gives CASSFLRENEQFF. The chain carries TRBV27 and TRBJ2-1; D is unresolved. CDR1 and CDR2 from the germline V gene are MNHEY and SMNVEV (reference sequence). Trimming removed 3 bases at V and 7 bases at J, with 10 bases between. This CDR3 is built from 13 residues.

There are many counts of this clonotype. V and J are TRBV10-3 and TRBJ1-1; 10 bases map to TRBD1. The CDR3 extends over 12 amino acids. Germline values: CDR1 ENHRY, CDR2 SYGVKD. After removal of 10 bases from V and 4 bases from J, the junction contained 3 bases not matched to a gene. This chain's CDR3 is CATGTGATEAFF. As DNA, the CDR3 is TGTGCCACCGGGACAGGGGCCACTGAAGCTTTCTTT.

The J gene is TRBJ2-7, the V gene TRBV5-1; D tentatively reads TRBD1 or TRBD2 (5 bases each). CDR1 is SGHRS and CDR2 is YFSETQ in the germline V gene. V was pared by 4 bases and J by 4 bases, with 15 bases between. This CDR3 is built from 14 residues. CDR3 sequence: CASSPGPPRYEQYF. The CDR3 DNA sequence: TGCGCCAGCAGCCCGGGACCGCCCCGTTACGAGCAGTACTTC.

As to this clonotype: One junction end disagrees with the germline gene, perhaps due to a read error. V usage is TRBV7-8 and J usage is TRBJ2-3; the D gene is possibly TRBD1 (6 bases). The germline V gene encodes CDR1 SGHVS and CDR2 FQNEAQ. The CDR3 covers 17 residues. The CDR3 loop reads CASNTLLWTASTNTQYF. The CDR3 region has the DNA TGTGCCAGCAACACCCTACTCTGGACAGCTAGCACAAATACGCAGTATTTT.

This clonotype was picked up many times. The chain joins TRBV7-3 to TRBJ2-1; 8 bases align to TRBD1. The V gene end was trimmed by 2 bases and the J gene end by 7 bases; junction bases not matched to a gene: 10. There are 16 residues in the CDR3. Germline V lookup: CDR1 SGHTA, CDR2 FQGTGA. Written as DNA, the CDR3 is TGTGCCAGCAGCTTAGAGGGACAGGTCGTTGGAAATGAGCAGTTCTTC. Amino acid sequence: CASSLEGQVVGNEQFF.

The chain couples TRBV20-1 to TRBJ1-2; TRBD1 agrees at 9 bases. The CDR3 is 16 amino acids. V lost 5 bases and J lost 3; bases outside the gene matches: 13. Germline assignment: CDR1 DFQATT and CDR2 SNEGSKA (reference sequence). The CDR3 region is CSAPTAGDREDYGYTF. In nucleotides, the CDR3 is TGCAGTGCTCCTACCGCAGGGGACAGGGAAGACTATGGCTACACCTTC.

In its sample, this clonotype was seen many times. This CDR3 is CASSLNGGQETQYF. CDR3 DNA sequence: TGTGCCAGCAGCTTAAATGGGGGGCAGGAGACCCAGTACTTC. The V call is TRBV7-3, the J call TRBJ2-5; D tentatively reads TRBD1 or TRBD2 (6 bases each). The V gene's germline CDR1 is SGHTA and CDR2 FQGTGA. The CDR3 is made up of 14 amino acids. V was shortened by 1 base and J by 5 bases, with 11 bases between the two germline ends.

Comment on this clonotype: Since a much larger clone is just one base distant, this may be a read error. The V gene is TRBV6-5, the J gene TRBJ2-1; TRBD1 aligns across 7 bases. V was pared by 6 bases and J by 10 bases, with 15 bases of the junction left unmatched. The length of the CDR3 is 15 residues. Germline CDR1 MNHEY, CDR2 SVGAGI. The CDR3 nucleotides are TGTGCCAGCAGCAGCTCCGGGACAGACACCTACGAGCAGTTCTTC. It codes for CASSSSGTDTYEQFF.

The rearrangement joins TRBV28 to TRBJ1-1, with a tentative D call TRBD1 (5 bases). The CDR3 consists of 11 residues. In germline, CDR1 is MDHEN, CDR2 SYDVKM. Trimming shortened V by 3 bases and J by 10 bases, and 9 bases separated the two germline ends. For the CDR3, the DNA is TGTGCCAGCAGTTTCAGCAGGGTAGCTTTCTTT. Protein sequence: CASSFSRVAFF.

This clonotype was observed many times. This chain uses TRBV7-7 with TRBJ2-2; D might be TRBD1 (5 bases). This CDR3 is built from 16 residues. The V and J ends lost 1 base and 0 bases respectively, with 9 bases between them. Germline-derived CDR1 and CDR2 are SSHAT and FNYEAQ (reference sequence). The CDR3 region has the DNA TGTGCCAGCAGCTTAGGGGCACAGGCGAACACCGGGGAGCTGTTTTTT. Translating gives CASSLGAQANTGELFF.

This clonotype has a handful of counts. This chain joins TRBV30 and TRBJ2-3, with D perhaps TRBD1 (5 bases). There are 13 residues in the CDR3. Germline CDR1 and CDR2: GTSNPN and SVGIG (reference sequence). V shed 2 bases and J shed 10 bases, with 16 bases lying between them. The CDR3 here is CAWSTTRQGAQYF. CDR3 in DNA: TGTGCCTGGAGTACAACCCGCCAGGGCGCGCAGTATTTT.

Worth noting for this clonotype: This clone may be a read error of a much larger clone one base away. The chain links TRBV7-9 to TRBJ2-5; 12 bases fit TRBD2. CDR1 SEHNR and CDR2 FQNEAQ come from the germline V gene (reference sequence). The CDR3 is made up of 13 amino acids. V shed 5 bases, J shed 9 bases, and the junction held 4 bases outside the gene matches. DNA of the CDR3: TGTGCCAGCAGCCCACCTAGCGGGGGGGCCCAGTACTTC. Its translation: CASSPPSGGAQYF.